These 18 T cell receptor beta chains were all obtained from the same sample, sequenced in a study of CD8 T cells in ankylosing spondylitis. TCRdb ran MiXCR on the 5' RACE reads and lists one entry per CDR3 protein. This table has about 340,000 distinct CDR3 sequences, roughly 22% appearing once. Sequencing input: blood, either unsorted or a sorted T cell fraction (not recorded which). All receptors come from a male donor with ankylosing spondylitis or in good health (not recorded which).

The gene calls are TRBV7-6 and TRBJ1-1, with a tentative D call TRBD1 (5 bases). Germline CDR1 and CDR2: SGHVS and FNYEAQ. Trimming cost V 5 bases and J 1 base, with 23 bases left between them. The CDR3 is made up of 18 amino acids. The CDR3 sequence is CASSQGPGMITRNTEAFF. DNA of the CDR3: TGTGCCAGCAGCCAAGGTCCAGGGATGATTACAAGGAACACTGAAGCTTTCTTT.

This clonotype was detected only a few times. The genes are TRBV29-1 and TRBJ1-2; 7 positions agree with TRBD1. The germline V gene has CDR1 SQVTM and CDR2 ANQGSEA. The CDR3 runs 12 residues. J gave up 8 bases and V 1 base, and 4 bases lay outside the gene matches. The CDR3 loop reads CSVEGDRRGYTF. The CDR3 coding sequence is TGCAGCGTTGAAGGGGACAGACGAGGCTACACCTTC. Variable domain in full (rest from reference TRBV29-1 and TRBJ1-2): SAVISQKPSRDICQRGTSLTIQCQVDSQVTMMFWYRQQPGQSLTLIATANQGSEATYESGFVIDKFPISRPNLTFSTLTVSNMSPEDSSIYLCSVEGDRRGYTFGSGTRLTVV.

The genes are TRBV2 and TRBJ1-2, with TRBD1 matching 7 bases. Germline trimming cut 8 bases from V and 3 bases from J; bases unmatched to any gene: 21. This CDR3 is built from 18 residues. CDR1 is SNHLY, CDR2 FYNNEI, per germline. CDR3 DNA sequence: TGTGCCAGCTGGAAACTTCCGGGACAGAACTTTCCTGACTATGGCTACACCTTC. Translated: CASWKLPGQNFPDYGYTF. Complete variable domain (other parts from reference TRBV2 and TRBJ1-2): EPEVTQTPSHQVTQMGQEVILRCVPISNHLYFYWYRQILGQKVEFLVSFYNNEISEKSEIFDDQFSVERPDGSNFTLKIRSTKLEDSAMYFCASWKLPGQNFPDYGYTFGSGTRLTVV.

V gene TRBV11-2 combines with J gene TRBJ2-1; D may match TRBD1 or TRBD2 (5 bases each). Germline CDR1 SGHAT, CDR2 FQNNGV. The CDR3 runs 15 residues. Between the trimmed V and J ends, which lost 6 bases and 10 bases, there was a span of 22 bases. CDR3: CASSLHRDLSWEQFF. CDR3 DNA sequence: TGTGCCAGCAGTCTCCACCGGGACCTGTCTTGGGAGCAGTTCTTC.

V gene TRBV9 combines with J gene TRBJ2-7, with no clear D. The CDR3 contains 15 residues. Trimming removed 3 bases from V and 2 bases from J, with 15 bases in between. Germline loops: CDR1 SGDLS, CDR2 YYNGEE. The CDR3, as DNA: TGTGCCAGCAGCGCTGGACCCCAGAACCCCTACGAGCAGTACTTC. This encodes CASSAGPQNPYEQYF.

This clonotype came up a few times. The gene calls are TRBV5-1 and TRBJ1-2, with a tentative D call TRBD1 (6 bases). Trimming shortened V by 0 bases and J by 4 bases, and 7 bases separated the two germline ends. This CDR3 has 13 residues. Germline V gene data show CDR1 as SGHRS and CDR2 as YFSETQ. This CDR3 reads CASSLGTVYGYTF. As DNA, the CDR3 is TGCGCCAGCAGCTTGGGGACAGTCTATGGCTACACCTTC.

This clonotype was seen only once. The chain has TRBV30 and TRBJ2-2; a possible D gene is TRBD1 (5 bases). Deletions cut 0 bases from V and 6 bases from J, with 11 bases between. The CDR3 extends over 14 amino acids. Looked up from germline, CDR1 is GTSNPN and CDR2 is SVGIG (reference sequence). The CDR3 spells CAWSVGLGAGELFF. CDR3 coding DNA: TGTGCCTGGAGTGTCGGCCTAGGGGCCGGGGAGCTGTTTTTT.

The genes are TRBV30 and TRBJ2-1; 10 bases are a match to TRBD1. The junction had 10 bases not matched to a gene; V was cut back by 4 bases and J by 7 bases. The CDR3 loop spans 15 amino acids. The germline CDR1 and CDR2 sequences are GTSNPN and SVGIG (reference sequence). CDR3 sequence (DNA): TGTGCCTGGACCACTGACAGGGGGCGCGAGAATGAGCAGTTCTTC. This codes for CAWTTDRGRENEQFF.

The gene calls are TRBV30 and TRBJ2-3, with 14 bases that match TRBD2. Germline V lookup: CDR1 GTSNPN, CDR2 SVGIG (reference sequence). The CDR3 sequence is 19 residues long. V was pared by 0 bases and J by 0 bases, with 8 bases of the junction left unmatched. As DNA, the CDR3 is TGTGCCTGGAGTGTATCGGGACTAGCGGGAGCCGCTAGCACAGATACGCAGTATTTT. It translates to CAWSVSGLAGAASTDTQYF.

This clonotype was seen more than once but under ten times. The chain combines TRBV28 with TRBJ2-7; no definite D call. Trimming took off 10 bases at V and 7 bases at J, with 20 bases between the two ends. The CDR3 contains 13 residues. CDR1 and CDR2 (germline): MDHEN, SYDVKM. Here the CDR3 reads CAISLRTGREQYF. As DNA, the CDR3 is TGTGCCATTTCCCTTCGGACCGGCCGAGAGCAGTACTTC.

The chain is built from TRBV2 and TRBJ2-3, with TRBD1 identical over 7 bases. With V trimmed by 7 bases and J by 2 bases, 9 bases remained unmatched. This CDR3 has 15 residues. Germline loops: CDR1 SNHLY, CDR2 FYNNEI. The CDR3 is CASIGRGQNTDTQYF. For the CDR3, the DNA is TGTGCCAGCATCGGTAGGGGACAGAACACAGATACGCAGTATTTT. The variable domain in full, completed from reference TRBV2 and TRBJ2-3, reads EPEVTQTPSHQVTQMGQEVILRCVPISNHLYFYWYRQILGQKVEFLVSFYNNEISEKSEIFDDQFSVERPDGSNFTLKIRSTKLEDSAMYFCASIGRGQNTDTQYFGPGTRLTVL.

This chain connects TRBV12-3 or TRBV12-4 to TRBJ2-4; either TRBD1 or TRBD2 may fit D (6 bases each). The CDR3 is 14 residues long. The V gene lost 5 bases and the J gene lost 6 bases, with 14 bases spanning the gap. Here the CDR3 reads CASSNGGPGNIQYF. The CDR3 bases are TGTGCCAGCAGTAATGGGGGGCCCGGAAACATTCAGTACTTC.

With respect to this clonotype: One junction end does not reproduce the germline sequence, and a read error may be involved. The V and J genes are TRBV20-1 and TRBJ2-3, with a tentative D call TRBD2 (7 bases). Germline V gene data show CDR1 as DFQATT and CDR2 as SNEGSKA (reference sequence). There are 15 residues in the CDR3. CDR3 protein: CSARVGGGGGDTQYF. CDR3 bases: TGCAGTGCCAGAGTAGGGGGGGGAGGAGGAGATACGCAGTATTTT.

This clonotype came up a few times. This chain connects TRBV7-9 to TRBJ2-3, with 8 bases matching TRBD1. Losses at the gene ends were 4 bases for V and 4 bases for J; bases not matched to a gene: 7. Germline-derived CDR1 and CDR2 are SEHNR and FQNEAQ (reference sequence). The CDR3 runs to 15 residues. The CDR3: CASSSLDRDADTQYF. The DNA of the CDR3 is TGTGCCAGCAGCTCCCTGGACAGGGACGCAGATACGCAGTATTTT.

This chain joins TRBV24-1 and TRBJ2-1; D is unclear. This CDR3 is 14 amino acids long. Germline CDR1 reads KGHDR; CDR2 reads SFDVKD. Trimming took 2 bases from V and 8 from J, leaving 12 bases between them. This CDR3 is CATSDSFGAYEQFF. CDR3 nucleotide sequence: TGTGCCACCAGTGATTCCTTCGGTGCTTATGAGCAGTTCTTC.

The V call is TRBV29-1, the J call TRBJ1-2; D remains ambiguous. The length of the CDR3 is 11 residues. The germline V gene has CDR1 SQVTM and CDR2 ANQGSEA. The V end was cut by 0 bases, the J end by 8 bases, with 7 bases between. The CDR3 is CSVEEEMGYTF. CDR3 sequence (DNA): TGCAGCGTTGAAGAAGAAATGGGCTACACCTTC.

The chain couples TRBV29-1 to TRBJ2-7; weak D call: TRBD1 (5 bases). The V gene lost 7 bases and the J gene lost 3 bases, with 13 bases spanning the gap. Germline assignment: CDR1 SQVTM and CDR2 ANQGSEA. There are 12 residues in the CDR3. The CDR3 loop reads CSAGAGLYEQYF. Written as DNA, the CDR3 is TGCAGCGCTGGGGCCGGGCTCTACGAGCAGTACTTC.

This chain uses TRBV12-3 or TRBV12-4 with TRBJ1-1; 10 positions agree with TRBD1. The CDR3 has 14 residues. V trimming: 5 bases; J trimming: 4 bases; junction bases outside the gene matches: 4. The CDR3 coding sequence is TGTGCCAGCAGTCGGACAGGGGGGAGCACTGAAGCTTTCTTT. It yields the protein CASSRTGGSTEAFF.